Each of the 7 T cell receptor beta chains below was sequenced from the same sample in a study of blood T cells in healthy people across ages. Alongside a J-beta primer mix, a sample-barcoded 5' primer served in a second PCR lasting roughly 6 to 11 cycles. TCRdb re-called the 5' RACE reads through MiXCR, storing one row per CDR3 protein. Among around 1,100,000 distinct CDR3 sequences, roughly two fifths were seen once, and the ten largest hold approximately 14%. Sequences were obtained from blood. These receptors came from a man younger than 30 in good health.

The rearrangement joins TRBV20-1 to TRBJ1-1; the D is unclear. The CDR3 loop spans 14 amino acids. V lost 6 bases and J 1 base, leaving 15 bases between the germline ends. The germline V gene has CDR1 DFQATT and CDR2 SNEGSKA (reference sequence). CDR3 loop: CSAARTAKNTEAFF. CDR3 in DNA: TGCAGTGCGGCGAGAACCGCCAAGAACACTGAAGCTTTCTTT.

This clonotype was counted between two and nine times. DNA for the CDR3: TGTGCCAGCGTGGGGGGGAGATACACAGATACGCAGTATTTT. Encoded protein: CASVGGRYTDTQYF. The chain has TRBV12-3 or TRBV12-4 and TRBJ2-3; the match to TRBD2 covers 7 bases. This CDR3 comprises 14 residues. Unmatched junction bases numbered 7, after V lost 8 bases and J lost 2 bases.

A word on this clonotype: One end of the junction is discordant with germline, which a read error may explain. J is TRBJ1-5 and V is TRBV10-3; the D is unclear. Germline CDR1 is ENHRY and CDR2 is SYGVKD. This CDR3 has 15 residues. The CDR3 DNA reads as TGTGTCATCAGTGAGTCTGGGAGCAGCAATCAGCCCCAGCATTTT. Its protein product is CVISESGSSNQPQHF.

The chain carries TRBV5-6 and TRBJ1-1, with D perhaps TRBD1 (6 bases). CDR3 length equals 13 residues. The germline V gene encodes CDR1 SGHDT and CDR2 YYEEEE. The V and J ends lost 4 bases and 6 bases respectively, with 13 bases between them. The CDR3 DNA follows: TGTGCCAGCAGCCAACCGACAGGATCTGAAGCTTTCTTT. Its translation is CASSQPTGSEAFF.

This clonotype was found a few times. This chain connects TRBV9 to TRBJ1-1, with D tentatively TRBD1 (6 bases). The CDR3 consists of 13 residues. The V gene's germline CDR1 is SGDLS and CDR2 YYNGEE. Deletions cut 3 bases from V and 10 bases from J, with 16 bases between. The CDR3 DNA reads TGTGCCAGCAGCGCGACAGGAGATATGGGAGCTTTCTTT. Protein product: CASSATGDMGAFF.

This clonotype was seen only a few times. This rearrangement joins TRBV6-2 or TRBV6-3 to TRBJ2-7; D is perhaps TRBD1 (6 bases). V was trimmed by 1 base and J by 7 bases, leaving 11 bases between them. Germline loops: CDR1 MNHEY, CDR2 SVGEGT. CDR3 length equals 13 residues. The CDR3, as DNA: TGTGCCAGCAGTTACTTGTCCAGGGGTGAGCAGTACTTC. Translation gives CASSYLSRGEQYF.

The genes are TRBV9 and TRBJ1-2, with D perhaps matching TRBD1 (5 bases). The V gene's germline CDR1 is SGDLS and CDR2 YYNGEE. Trimming stripped 4 bases from V and 8 bases from J, with 18 bases between. The CDR3 consists of 14 residues. The CDR3 DNA sequence: TGTGCCAGCAGCCCCCAGAATCGGTGGGACGGCTACACCTTC. This translates into CASSPQNRWDGYTF.